The clone carrying this T cell receptor beta chain has ten or more counts. Its target is unknown. This sample was included in a study of T-cell reconstitution after alpha-beta-depleted transplantation in children. The study's findings and limits: Some patients showed high day-60 TCRbeta diversity, which derived from surviving recipient T cells and thymic progenitors. Among T cells one year after transplant, newly produced cells accounted for most counts and diversity.

Preparation of the TCRbeta library used unique molecular identifiers. Each CDR3 protein gets one entry after TCRdb re-called the PCR reads with MiXCR. The sample consists of some 81,000 distinct CDR3 sequences, about 14% of them appearing once. The CDR3 loop spans 14 amino acids. Trimming left V 5 bases short and J 6 bases short, with 15 bases between. Germline values: CDR1 SGHTA, CDR2 FQGNSA. This clonotype originated in a male patient between 2 and 15 years old who had a stem cell transplant for acute lymphoblastic leukemia, so the T cells may come from the graft donor. The chain carries TRBV7-2 and TRBJ2-3, with D perhaps TRBD2 (6 bases). Material: PBMCs, mostly from graft donor cells, obtained 180 days after TCRalphabeta/CD19-depleted stem cell transplant. CDR3 loop: CASSARGSPDTQYF. As DNA, the CDR3 is TGTGCCAGCAGCGCCCGGGGGAGCCCTGATACGCAGTATTTT.